This is a list of T cell receptor beta chains from one sample in a study of spatial heterogeneity in lung cancer. TCRdb re-called the 5' RACE reads through MiXCR, storing one row per CDR3 protein. This table has tens of thousands of distinct CDR3 sequences, approximately 12% appearing once. The sequenced sample was PBMCs, obtained at surgery. These receptors originate from a male donor with early-stage non-small cell lung cancer. CDR3s include the opening cysteine and the closing phenylalanine or tryptophan. D genes are given only for firm matches. Not all rows give a size; the values are once, few, many and, for expanded clones, a class.

v_gene,d_gene,abundance,j_gene,CDR3aa,CDR3nt
TRBV12-3/TRBV12-4,NA,many,TRBJ1-1,CASSLTGSRAEAFF,TGTGCCAGCAGTTTAACAGGGAGTAGGGCTGAAGCTTTCTTT
TRBV5-1,NA,NA,TRBJ2-5,CASSLGIGAETQYF,TGCGCCAGCAGCTTGGGGATTGGAGCCGAGACCCAGTACTTC
TRBV7-2,TRBD2,NA,TRBJ2-1,CASSSRASGAAYNEQFF,TGTGCCAGCAGCTCGAGGGCTAGCGGGGCGGCCTACAATGAGCAGTTCTTC
TRBV6-5,NA,many,TRBJ1-2,CASKNPGHGYGYTF,TGTGCCAGCAAGAACCCAGGGCATGGCTATGGCTACACCTTC
TRBV30,NA,few,TRBJ2-6,CAWSLGADGANVLTF,TGTGCCTGGAGCCTAGGGGCCGACGGGGCCAACGTCCTGACTTTC
TRBV11-2,NA,NA,TRBJ1-2,CASSSSTYPGDGYTF,TGTGCCAGCAGCTCATCCACATACCCAGGCGATGGCTACACCTTC
TRBV7-9,NA,NA,TRBJ2-5,CASSLPLSETQYF,TGTGCCAGCAGCTTGCCTTTGTCGGAGACCCAGTACTTC
TRBV12-3/TRBV12-4,NA,NA,TRBJ2-1,CASSNGAYNEQFF,TGTGCCAGCAGTAACGGGGCCTACAATGAGCAGTTCTTC
TRBV4-2,TRBD2,few,TRBJ2-1,CASSHNLAGGGNEQFF,TGTGCCAGCAGCCACAACCTAGCGGGAGGGGGGAATGAGCAGTTCTTC
TRBV12-3/TRBV12-4,TRBD2,few,TRBJ2-3,CASSLNSGASDTQYF,TGTGCCAGCAGTTTGAATAGCGGGGCATCAGATACGCAGTATTTT
TRBV5-1,NA,NA,TRBJ2-2,CASSLDGTDTGELFF,TGCGCCAGCAGCTTGGACGGGACGGACACCGGGGAGCTGTTTTTT
TRBV5-1,NA,NA,TRBJ2-2,CASSFWGWDTGELFF,TGCGCCAGCAGTTTTTGGGGCTGGGACACCGGGGAGCTGTTTTTT
TRBV20-1,NA,few,TRBJ1-1,CSARYLTEAFF,TGCAGTGCGAGGTATCTCACTGAAGCTTTCTTT
TRBV29-1,NA,few,TRBJ2-3,CSVGVTGTDTQYF,TGCAGCGTTGGGGTGACAGGCACAGATACGCAGTATTTT
TRBV5-1,NA,few,TRBJ2-3,CASSLGGVRDTQYF,TGCGCCAGCAGCTTGGGAGGGGTTAGAGATACGCAGTATTTT
TRBV6-2/TRBV6-3,TRBD2,many,TRBJ2-5,CASSWTRETQYF,TGTGCCAGCAGCTGGACTAGAGAGACCCAGTACTTC
TRBV24-1,TRBD2,NA,TRBJ2-3,CATSESSGGARDTQYF,TGTGCCACCAGTGAGTCTAGCGGGGGGGCCAGGGATACGCAGTATTTT
TRBV20-1,NA,NA,TRBJ2-1,CSAILTGLAIYNEQFF,TGCAGTGCTATTTTAACCGGGCTAGCGATTTACAATGAGCAGTTCTTC
TRBV11-3,NA,few,TRBJ2-7,CASSPDSNYGEQYF,TGTGCCAGCAGCCCAGACAGTAACTACGGCGAGCAGTACTTC
TRBV27,NA,many,TRBJ2-6,CASSFRTGNILSGANVLTF,TGTGCCAGCAGTTTTCGTACAGGGAACATTCTCTCTGGGGCCAACGTCCTGACTTTC
TRBV6-6,NA,few,TRBJ2-1,CASSPWQPSYNEQFF,TGTGCCAGCAGTCCGTGGCAGCCTTCCTACAATGAGCAGTTCTTC
TRBV7-2,NA,few,TRBJ1-6,CASSSREGTNSPLHF,TGTGCCAGCAGCTCCAGGGAGGGAACCAATTCACCCCTCCACTTT
TRBV9,NA,NA,TRBJ2-7,CASSARGGGVVHEQYF,TGTGCCAGCAGCGCGAGGGGCGGAGGGGTCGTCCACGAGCAGTACTTC
TRBV24-1,TRBD2,many,TRBJ2-2,CATRGTRGTGELFF,TGTGCCACCAGAGGGACTAGAGGCACCGGGGAGCTGTTTTTT
TRBV25-1,TRBD1,NA,TRBJ1-2,CASSDYSGGDYGYTF,TGTGCCAGCAGTGACTATTCAGGGGGCGACTATGGCTACACCTTC
TRBV20-1,NA,many,TRBJ2-3,CSARGDSTDTQYF,TGCAGTGCTAGAGGGGACAGCACAGATACGCAGTATTTT
TRBV9,NA,many,TRBJ2-7,CASSQTSDSYEQYF,TGTGCCAGCAGCCAAACTAGTGACTCCTACGAGCAGTACTTC
TRBV7-2,TRBD1,few,TRBJ1-5,CASSGSGGDQPQHF,TGTGCCAGCAGCGGTTCAGGGGGCGATCAGCCCCAGCATTTT
TRBV14,NA,few,TRBJ2-1,CASSQDSVGNEQFF,TGTGCCAGCAGCCAAGATTCCGTGGGGAATGAGCAGTTCTTC
TRBV5-4,NA,many,TRBJ1-2,CASSDEGRSYGYTF,TGTGCCAGCAGCGACGAGGGACGAAGCTATGGCTACACCTTC
TRBV6-4,NA,few,TRBJ2-2,CASSDSGDTGELFF,TGTGCCAGCAGTGACTCTGGCGACACCGGGGAGCTGTTTTTT
TRBV9,TRBD1,few,TRBJ2-7,CASSPPPGDRIYEQYF,TGTGCCAGCAGCCCTCCCCCCGGGGACAGAATCTACGAGCAGTACTTC
TRBV23-1,TRBD1,few,TRBJ2-6,CASSQGQGAPGANVLTF,TGCGCCAGCAGTCAGGGACAGGGGGCGCCTGGGGCCAACGTCCTGACTTTC
TRBV20-1,NA,NA,TRBJ2-3,CSASPGGTDTQYF,TGCAGTGCCAGTCCGGGGGGCACAGATACGCAGTATTTT
TRBV5-6,NA,few,TRBJ2-2,CASSDSGTNTGELFF,TGTGCCAGCAGCGATTCAGGGACGAACACCGGGGAGCTGTTTTTT
TRBV11-1,NA,NA,TRBJ2-1,CASSYRAPLEGEQFF,TGTGCCAGCAGCTACCGGGCCCCCCTAGAAGGTGAGCAGTTCTTC
TRBV7-2,NA,NA,TRBJ1-4,CASSPRLDEKLFF,TGTGCCAGCAGCCCGAGGTTGGATGAAAAACTGTTTTTT